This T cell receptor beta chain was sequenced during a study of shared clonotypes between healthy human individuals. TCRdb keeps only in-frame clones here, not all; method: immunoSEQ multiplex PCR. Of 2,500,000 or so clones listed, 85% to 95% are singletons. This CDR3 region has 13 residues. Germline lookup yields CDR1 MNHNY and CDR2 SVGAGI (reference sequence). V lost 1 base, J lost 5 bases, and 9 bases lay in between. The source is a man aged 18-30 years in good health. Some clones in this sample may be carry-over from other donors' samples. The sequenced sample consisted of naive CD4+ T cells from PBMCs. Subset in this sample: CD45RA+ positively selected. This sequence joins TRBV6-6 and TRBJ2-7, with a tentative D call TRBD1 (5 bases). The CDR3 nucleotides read TGTGCCAGCAGTTACTTCTTCAGGGACGAGCAGTACTTC. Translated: CASSYFFRDEQYF.